These T cell receptor beta chains were read from a single sample in a study of T-cell reconstitution after alpha-beta-depleted transplantation in children. One entry per CDR3 protein results from TCRdb running MiXCR on the PCR reads. The data show around 800,000 distinct CDR3 sequences, around 17% seen once. The source was PBMCs, mostly from graft donor cells, collected 360 days after TCRalphabeta/CD19-depleted stem cell transplant. The receptors here all came from a male patient between 5 and 17 years old who had a stem cell transplant for acute lymphoblastic leukemia, so the T cells may come from the graft donor. Both conserved end residues are part of each CDR3. A D gene is named only where the DNA matches it firmly. Clone size is given for some rows only: seen once, a few or many times, or a class if the clone is expanded.

size,J,D,V,CDR3,DNA
many,TRBJ2-1,TRBD2,TRBV12-3/TRBV12-4,CASTPWTSGSHEQFF,TGTGCCAGCACGCCATGGACTAGCGGGAGTCATGAGCAGTTCTTC
-,TRBJ2-3,-,TRBV29-1,CSAIRLGEILDTQYF,TGCAGCGCTATCCGACTGGGGGAAATATTGGATACGCAGTATTTT
many,TRBJ2-7,-,TRBV20-1,CSARDVGGSDEQYF,TGCAGTGCTAGAGATGTGGGTGGTAGCGACGAGCAGTACTTC
-,TRBJ2-7,TRBD2,TRBV10-3,CAISKASGPSYEQYF,TGTGCCATCAGTAAAGCTAGCGGTCCCTCCTACGAGCAGTACTTC
-,TRBJ1-1,-,TRBV5-1,CASSLGVDRILAFF,TGCGCCAGCAGCTTGGGGGTCGACAGGATCTTGGCTTTCTTT
-,TRBJ2-7,-,TRBV20-1,CSARDGGTASSYEQYF,TGCAGTGCTAGAGATGGAGGGACGGCGAGCTCCTACGAGCAGTACTTC
-,TRBJ2-2,TRBD1,TRBV29-1,CSATSGTGGLTGELFF,TGCAGCGCTACTAGTGGGACAGGGGGCTTGACCGGGGAGCTGTTTTTT
few,TRBJ2-7,TRBD1,TRBV20-1,CSATWDSLTYEQYF,TGCAGTGCTACCTGGGACAGTCTAACCTACGAGCAGTACTTC
few,TRBJ1-1,-,TRBV27,CASSLFGGPWTEAFF,TGTGCCAGCAGTTTATTTGGGGGTCCGTGGACTGAAGCTTTCTTT
-,TRBJ2-1,-,TRBV20-1,CSATPGGIEQFF,TGCAGTGCTACCCCCGGAGGGATTGAGCAGTTCTTC
few,TRBJ2-2,TRBD2,TRBV12-3/TRBV12-4,CASSSLLAGNTGELFF,TGTGCCAGCAGTTCTTTACTAGCGGGAAACACCGGGGAGCTGTTTTTT
-,TRBJ2-1,-,TRBV2,CASSGDYSYNEQFF,TGTGCCAGCAGTGGGGATTACTCCTACAATGAGCAGTTCTTC
few,TRBJ1-6,-,TRBV20-1,CSARTPASPLHF,TGCAGTGCTAGAACCCCGGCTTCACCCCTCCACTTT
few,TRBJ2-2,-,TRBV6-5,CASSYSRKRPGTGELFF,TGTGCCAGCAGTTACTCGCGGAAGCGGCCCGGCACCGGGGAGCTGTTTTTT
few,TRBJ2-3,-,TRBV7-6,CASSIRDLTDTQYF,TGTGCCAGCAGCATCCGGGACCTCACAGATACGCAGTATTTT
-,TRBJ1-2,-,TRBV19,CASKARTGNYGYTF,TGTGCCAGTAAGGCGAGAACTGGAAACTATGGCTACACCTTC
-,TRBJ1-5,TRBD1,TRBV18,CASSPTGTGNNQPQHF,TGTGCCAGCTCACCGACCGGGACAGGGAACAATCAGCCCCAGCATTTT
-,TRBJ2-2,TRBD1,TRBV12-3/TRBV12-4,CASSFLDRGTGELFF,TGTGCCAGCAGTTTTCTGGACAGGGGCACCGGGGAGCTGTTTTTT
-,TRBJ2-2,TRBD2,TRBV19,CASRTGLGGPGELFF,TGTGCCAGTAGGACGGGACTAGGGGGTCCCGGGGAGCTGTTTTTT
few,TRBJ2-3,-,TRBV7-6,CASSFIQDTQYF,TGTGCCAGCAGCTTTATTCAAGATACGCAGTATTTT
few,TRBJ2-1,-,TRBV7-8,CASSYRVLYNEQFF,TGTGCCAGCAGCTACAGGGTTCTCTACAATGAGCAGTTCTTC
many,TRBJ2-1,-,TRBV15,CATSSSLDSYNEQFF,TGTGCCACCAGCAGTAGTCTAGACTCTTACAATGAGCAGTTCTTC
-,TRBJ2-1,-,TRBV12-3/TRBV12-4,CASSLSWGREGPFF,TGTGCCAGCAGCCTCTCCTGGGGGCGGGAAGGGCCGTTCTTC
-,TRBJ2-5,-,TRBV4-1,CASSQDPPPLGLIQETQYF,TGCGCCAGCAGCCAAGATCCACCTCCCCTGGGACTTATCCAAGAGACCCAGTACTTC
few,TRBJ1-5,-,TRBV15,CATSRDRSGGQPQHF,TGTGCCACCAGCAGAGATCGCTCGGGGGGTCAGCCCCAGCATTTT
-,TRBJ2-3,-,TRBV11-2,CASDPGVTDTQYF,TGTGCCAGCGACCCGGGAGTCACAGATACGCAGTATTTT
-,TRBJ1-1,-,TRBV7-3,CASSLLDGYEAFF,TGTGCCAGCAGCCTCCTCGACGGTTATGAAGCTTTCTTT
-,TRBJ2-1,TRBD2,TRBV5-1,CASSISSGRHEQFF,TGCGCCAGCAGTATTTCTAGCGGGAGACATGAGCAGTTCTTC
many,TRBJ2-1,-,TRBV15,CATSRDWATPGNEQFF,TGTGCCACCAGCAGAGATTGGGCGACCCCAGGGAATGAGCAGTTCTTC
few,TRBJ1-4,-,TRBV7-2,CASAKSREKLFF,TGTGCCAGCGCGAAATCCAGGGAAAAACTGTTTTTT
-,TRBJ2-5,-,TRBV20-1,CSASPLIQETQYF,TGCAGTGCTAGCCCACTGATCCAAGAGACCCAGTACTTC
many,TRBJ2-1,-,TRBV10-1,CASSERQARHEQFF,TGCGCCAGCAGTGAAAGGCAAGCTCGGCATGAGCAGTTCTTC
-,TRBJ2-1,-,TRBV27,CASSSPQRDVGNEQFF,TGTGCCAGCAGTTCCCCCCAACGGGACGTCGGCAATGAGCAGTTCTTC
-,TRBJ1-1,-,TRBV6-4,CASSRWGDAFF,TGTGCCAGCAGTAGGTGGGGGGACGCTTTCTTT
many,TRBJ2-5,-,TRBV20-1,CSASGQRKTQYF,TGCAGTGCTAGTGGCCAGCGGAAGACCCAGTACTTC
few,TRBJ2-3,-,TRBV11-1,CASSFGGGIGTKDLDTQYF,TGTGCCAGCAGCTTCGGTGGGGGTATCGGGACCAAGGATCTAGATACGCAGTATTTT
many,TRBJ1-1,TRBD1,TRBV29-1,CSVSTGGPTEAFF,TGCAGCGTTTCTACAGGGGGCCCCACTGAAGCTTTCTTT
-,TRBJ1-6,-,TRBV24-1,CATTQGGRDSYNSPLHF,TGTGCCACGACACAGGGAGGCCGGGACTCCTATAATTCACCCCTCCACTTT
-,TRBJ2-7,-,TRBV2,CASIEEVVSYEQYF,TGTGCCAGCATCGAGGAAGTAGTCTCCTACGAGCAGTACTTC
many,TRBJ2-7,-,TRBV11-2,CASSLALLWGDYEQYF,TGTGCCAGCAGCTTAGCCCTTCTTTGGGGGGACTACGAGCAGTACTTC
-,TRBJ2-7,-,TRBV11-1,CASSLELVTMTISSSYEQYF,TGTGCCAGCAGCTTAGAGCTAGTTACCATGACTATATCGAGCTCCTACGAGCAGTACTTC
-,TRBJ2-7,TRBD1,TRBV27,CASSPPLRTGSKYEQYF,TGTGCCAGCAGTCCTCCCCTAAGGACAGGGAGCAAGTACGAGCAGTACTTC
many,TRBJ2-2,TRBD2,TRBV29-1,CSVSGLAGVHGELFF,TGCAGCGTTTCTGGACTAGCGGGAGTTCACGGGGAGCTGTTTTTT
few,TRBJ1-4,TRBD1,TRBV9,CASSVEGAATNEKLFF,TGTGCCAGCAGCGTAGAGGGGGCTGCAACTAATGAAAAACTGTTTTTT
-,TRBJ2-5,-,TRBV28,CASTPGAGQETQYF,TGTGCCAGCACCCCTGGGGCCGGACAAGAGACCCAGTACTTC
-,TRBJ2-2,-,TRBV20-1,CSARTGGYGELFF,TGCAGTGCTAGGACTGGGGGATACGGGGAGCTGTTTTTT
few,TRBJ2-2,TRBD2,TRBV5-1,CASVEGLAANTGELFF,TGCGCCAGTGTTGAGGGGCTAGCGGCGAACACCGGGGAGCTGTTTTTT
-,TRBJ1-3,-,TRBV6-5,CASSYGRTASSGNTIYF,TGTGCCAGCAGTTACGGGAGGACAGCCAGCTCTGGAAACACCATATATTTT
-,TRBJ2-7,TRBD2,TRBV12-3/TRBV12-4,CASSKRGPYEQYF,TGTGCCAGCAGTAAGCGGGGGCCCTACGAGCAGTACTTC
-,TRBJ1-1,-,TRBV5-1,CASRAQGSNTEAFF,TGCGCCAGCAGAGCACAGGGCTCGAACACTGAAGCTTTCTTT
-,TRBJ2-6,-,TRBV5-4,CATREGANVLTF,TGTGCCACCCGGGAGGGGGCCAACGTCCTGACTTTC
-,TRBJ2-6,-,TRBV5-1,CASSLGGSGTNVLTF,TGCGCCAGCAGCTTGGGGGGCTCTGGGACCAACGTCCTGACTTTC
many,TRBJ2-7,-,TRBV27,CASSFEGTTYEQYF,TGTGCCAGCAGTTTCGAAGGGACCACCTACGAGCAGTACTTC
many,TRBJ2-3,-,TRBV29-1,CSVEDRKGDTQYF,TGCAGCGTTGAAGATCGGAAAGGTGATACGCAGTATTTT